These 6 T cell receptor beta chains share one sample of origin, sequenced in a study of vaccination effects on CD4 cells after COVID-19. Some clones are missing from TCRdb's copy, which holds only in-frame ones; the method was immunoSEQ multiplex PCR. In the table there are 55,000 to 80,000 clones, 75% to 90% of which are singletons. These receptors are not linked to any known antigen. Viral peptide pool expansion of antigen-specific CD4+ T cells preceded sequencing in the ViraFEST assay. Following an approximately eleven-day culture, CD4+ T cells were purified. Vaccine recipients had no previous SARS-CoV-2 infection; their nucleocapsid antibodies were negative. Sample: CD4+ T cells from PBMCs cultured with SARS-CoV-2 spike peptides, taken before COVID-19 vaccination. The source is a human donor who received a COVID-19 vaccine.

This chain's CDR3 is CASSVQGLGGYGYTF. CDR3 DNA: TGTGCCAGCAGTGTTCAGGGCTTGGGGGGGTATGGCTACACCTTC. The chain has TRBV2 and TRBJ1-2; the D gene is possibly TRBD1 (5 bases). Germline V gene sequence: CDR1 SNHLY, CDR2 FYNNEI. The CDR3 spans 15 residues. V dropped 4 bases and J dropped 5 bases, with 17 bases sitting between them.

The J gene is TRBJ2-2, the V gene TRBV5-1; D not certain. CDR1 is SGHRS, CDR2 YFSETQ, per germline. V was pared by 2 bases and J by 7 bases, with 18 bases between. The CDR3 is 16 residues long. CDR3 nucleotide sequence: TGCGCCAGCAGCTTTCGTGGTCGGATCGAAGACGGGGAGCTGTTTTTT. This translates into CASSFRGRIEDGELFF.

CDR3 sequence: CSASAPSRATGGYTF. As DNA, the CDR3 is TGCAGTGCTAGTGCCCCGAGCAGGGCTACTGGTGGCTACACCTTC. This rearrangement joins TRBV20-1 to TRBJ1-2; D possibly corresponds to TRBD1 (5 bases). This CDR3 has 15 amino acids. CDR1 and CDR2 (germline): DFQATT, SNEGSKA (reference sequence). V lost 3 bases and J 7 bases, leaving 21 bases between the germline ends.

The chain joins TRBV2 to TRBJ1-3; 8 bases are shared with TRBD1. The CDR3 has 15 amino acids. V was clipped by 6 bases and J by 2 bases; unmatched bases: 6. CDR1 and CDR2 from the germline V gene are SNHLY and FYNNEI. CDR3 nucleotides: TGTGCCAGCAGGACGACAGGGGTACCTGGAAACACCATATATTTT. Translated: CASRTTGVPGNTIYF.

The rearrangement links TRBV30 to TRBJ1-6, with D perhaps matching TRBD1 (5 bases). Germline V gene sequence: CDR1 GTSNPN, CDR2 SVGIG (reference sequence). V lost 4 bases, J lost 7 bases, and 8 bases lay in between. The CDR3 has 12 amino acids. The CDR3 here is CAWTPGNSPLHF. CDR3 coding DNA: TGTGCCTGGACCCCAGGGAATTCACCCCTCCACTTT.

The chain recombines TRBV5-5 with TRBJ1-1; no clear D. The CDR3 consists of 14 residues. CDR1 and CDR2 from the germline V gene are SGHKS and YYEKEE (reference sequence). V was shortened by 4 bases and J by 1 base, with 11 bases between the two germline ends. CDR3 loop: CASSRTLQNTEAFF. The CDR3 DNA reads as TGTGCCAGCAGCAGGACCTTACAGAACACTGAAGCTTTCTTT.